This paragraph reports one TCR beta chain. CDR1 is SNHLY and CDR2 is FYNNEI in the germline V gene. After removal of 4 bases from V and 2 bases from J, the junction contained 5 bases not matched to a gene. The CDR3 is 15 amino acids. The sample originates from a study of shared clonotypes between healthy human individuals. Some clones are missing from TCRdb's copy, which holds only in-frame ones; the method was immunoSEQ multiplex PCR. The repertoire includes millions of clones, roughly 94% of them detected once, and 0.1% to 0.15% sits in the top ten. The rearrangement links TRBV2 to TRBJ2-5; the match to TRBD1 covers 9 bases. The sequence derives from a man between 18 and 29 years old in good health. The sequenced sample was naive CD4+ T cells sorted from blood. Subset meaning: CD45RA+ positively selected. CDR3 amino acids: CASSGGTGRQETQYF. The CDR3 nucleotides are TGTGCCAGCAGTGGCGGGACAGGGAGGCAAGAGACCCAGTACTTC.